The source of this TCR beta chain is a study of shared T cell receptors in the human thymus. Libraries were prepared by immunoSEQ multiplex PCR; TCRdb keeps only in-frame clonotypes and omits some of them. The table includes 450,000 to 650,000 clones, about 84% detected once. The CDR3 has 18 amino acids. The germline V gene has CDR1 SEHNR and CDR2 FQNEAQ (reference sequence). V trimming: 1 base; J trimming: 5 bases; junction bases outside the gene matches: 11. This sample was also put to use in a study of human thymus T cells. As that study records: Donors were healthy Finnish infants having corrective surgery for congenital heart defects. The study used thymus tissue resected during corrective heart surgery. V and J genes seemed to be used with bias in thymic and blood repertoires. Unrelated people showed highly overlapping thymic repertoires, related research reported.

Sequenced sample: thymocytes. This TCR came from a boy less than two years old with a congenital heart defect. The chain couples TRBV7-9 to TRBJ2-3; 11 nucleotides agree with TRBD1. This CDR3 reads CASSLVPRGQGAGDTQYF. The CDR3, as DNA: TGTGCCAGCAGCTTAGTCCCCCGAGGACAGGGGGCTGGAGATACGCAGTATTTT. Using reference TRBV7-9 and TRBJ2-3 for the parts outside the CDR3, the full variable domain is DTGVSQNPRHKITKRGQNVTFRCDPISEHNRLYWYRQTLGQGPEFLTYFQNEAQLEKSRLLSDRFSAERPKGSFSTLEIQRTEQGDSAMYLCASSLVPRGQGAGDTQYFGPGTRLTVL.